The 27 T cell receptor beta chains below come from one sample, sequenced in a study of blood T cells in healthy people across ages. Primers used in a second PCR of roughly 7 to 12 cycles were a sample-barcoded 5' primer and a J-beta primer mix. TCRdb re-derived calls from the 5' RACE reads in MiXCR, one entry per CDR3 protein. The sample shows some 1.4 million distinct CDR3 sequences, about 43% of them seen only once. The specimen was blood. The receptors derive from a woman aged 18-29 years in good health.

Here the CDR3 DNA reads TGTGCCACCAGCAGACCTGGACAGGGGGGTGCAACTAATGAAAAACTGTTTTTT. Its translation is CATSRPGQGGATNEKLFF. V usage is TRBV15 and J usage is TRBJ1-4, with 10 bases fitting TRBD1. Trimming at V came to 2 bases and at J to 0 bases, leaving 6 bases not matched to a gene. The CDR3 spans 18 residues. From germline, CDR1 is LNHNV and CDR2 YYDKDF (reference sequence).

This chain uses TRBV2 with TRBJ2-2, with TRBD2 matching over 7 bases. Germline V lookup: CDR1 SNHLY, CDR2 FYNNEI. Trimming cost V 2 bases and J 3 bases; bases outside gene matches: 9. This CDR3 is 17 amino acids long. The CDR3 DNA reads TGTGCCAGCAGTGAAAGGATTGCGGGAGTTGACACCGGGGAGCTGTTTTTT. Protein product: CASSERIAGVDTGELFF.

V and J are TRBV15 and TRBJ1-4; 7 bases are a match to TRBD1. The V gene's germline CDR1 is LNHNV and CDR2 YYDKDF (reference sequence). The length of the CDR3 is 19 residues. The trim removed 3 bases at V and 6 bases at J, leaving 19 bases unmatched. CDR3 bases: TGTGCCACCAGCAGGGATAGGGACAGCGCCCTTCGTAACTATGAAAAACTGTTTTTT. Amino acids: CATSRDRDSALRNYEKLFF.

With respect to this clonotype: A much larger clone differs by one base, so this may be a read error. The chain uses TRBV7-2 and TRBJ2-7; D possibly uses TRBD1 or TRBD2 (5 bases each). The J call may be wrong; the DNA end is better matched by TRBJ2-5. CDR3 length: 13 amino acids. Germline-derived CDR1 and CDR2 are SGHTA and FQGNSA. CDR3 DNA: TGTGCCAGCAGCGTAGGATGGGGGGAGACCCAGTACTTC. It codes for CASSVGWGETQYF.

This clonotype was seen a handful of times. The chain employs TRBV12-3 or TRBV12-4 and TRBJ2-1; 8 bases line up with TRBD1. The CDR3 loop spans 12 amino acids. V lost 5 bases to trimming and J lost 7 bases; unmatched junction nucleotides: 1. The CDR3 region has the DNA TGTGCCAGCAGTCAGGGGGCAAATGAGCAGTTCTTC. The encoded protein is CASSQGANEQFF.

On this clonotype: This may arise from a read error, as a much more abundant clone is one base away. No conserved phenylalanine or tryptophan ends this CDR3, so it is likely a read error. The rearrangement joins TRBV11-2 to TRBJ2-3, with 11 nucleotides matching TRBD1. V lost 6 bases to trimming and J lost 1 base; unmatched junction nucleotides: 3. CDR1 and CDR2 (germline): SGHAT, FQNNGV. This CDR3 has 15 residues. The CDR3 DNA follows: TGTGCCAGCAGTTGGACAGGGGGCGGCACAGATACGCAGTATGTT. It yields the protein CASSWTGGGTDTQYV.

This chain joins TRBV3-1 and TRBJ2-7; D uncertain. The CDR3 is 15 amino acids. Trimming shortened V by 0 bases and J by 7 bases, and 16 bases separated the two germline ends. CDR1 is LGHDT, CDR2 YNNKEL, per germline (reference sequence). This CDR3 reads CASSQDLLGLREQYF. CDR3 DNA sequence: TGTGCCAGCAGCCAAGATTTACTCGGCCTTCGTGAGCAGTACTTC.

This clonotype appeared a few times. The CDR3 spells CAWSPTGGEQFF. The CDR3 DNA is TGTGCCTGGAGTCCAACAGGGGGCGAGCAGTTCTTC. The rearrangement uses TRBV30 and TRBJ2-1; 9 bases are shared with TRBD1. Germline CDR1 reads GTSNPN; CDR2 reads SVGIG (reference sequence). V dropped 2 bases and J dropped 10; count of bases not matched to a gene: 3. There are 12 residues in the CDR3.

The chain is built from TRBV6-5 and TRBJ2-5, with a weak D call TRBD1 (6 bases). Germline V gene sequence: CDR1 MNHEY, CDR2 SVGAGI. V lost 6 bases to trimming and J lost 4 bases, with 15 bases between them. The CDR3 loop spans 14 amino acids. DNA for the CDR3: TGTGCCAGCAGCCCTACAGGGAATAGAGAGACCCAGTACTTC. Its translation is CASSPTGNRETQYF.

This chain uses TRBV28 with TRBJ2-5; 8 bases match TRBD1. V gave up 7 bases and J gave up 2 bases; unmatched junction bases: 9. Germline lookup yields CDR1 MDHEN and CDR2 SYDVKM. The length of the CDR3 is 15 residues. The CDR3 spells CASTPLGQGQETQYF. Written as DNA, the CDR3 is TGTGCCAGCACCCCTCTCGGACAGGGACAAGAGACCCAGTACTTC.

In this sample, this clonotype turned up a few times. The chain combines TRBV20-1 with TRBJ2-3, with 10 bases lining up with TRBD2. The germline CDR1 and CDR2 sequences are DFQATT and SNEGSKA (reference sequence). The V gene end was trimmed by 2 bases and the J gene end by 5 bases; junction bases not matched to a gene: 4. This CDR3 comprises 14 residues. The CDR3 region is CSARRAGGLDTQYF. DNA of the CDR3: TGCAGTGCTAGACGAGCGGGGGGGCTAGATACGCAGTATTTT.

This rearrangement joins TRBV20-1 to TRBJ2-1; no clear D gene. Trimming stripped 3 bases from V and 4 bases from J, with 10 bases between. CDR1 is DFQATT, CDR2 SNEGSKA, per germline (reference sequence). The CDR3 is 13 residues long. Here the CDR3 reads CSASNPRYNEQFF. CDR3 in DNA: TGCAGTGCTAGCAACCCCCGATACAATGAGCAGTTCTTC.

The chain couples TRBV4-1 to TRBJ1-1, with D possibly being TRBD1 (6 bases). From germline, CDR1 is MGHRA and CDR2 YSYEKL. The germline V and J ends were trimmed by 0 bases and 0 bases, with 14 bases remaining between them. This CDR3 is built from 17 residues. The CDR3 DNA reads as TGCGCCAGCAGCCAAGATGCAGGGGCAAATATGAACACTGAAGCTTTCTTT. Translated, it gives CASSQDAGANMNTEAFF.

The chain combines TRBV10-2 with TRBJ2-3; 11 nucleotides agree with TRBD2. With 7 bases clipped from V and 4 bases from J, the junction kept 7 bases outside the gene matches. In germline, CDR1 is WSHSY, CDR2 SAAADI. The CDR3 consists of 15 residues. CDR3 sequence: CASNIAGGPSDTQYF. The CDR3 nucleotides read TGCGCCAGCAACATAGCGGGGGGGCCCTCAGATACGCAGTATTTT.

The chain employs TRBV4-1 and TRBJ2-4; D may be TRBD2 (5 bases). The end of the DNA is better explained by TRBJ2-7, so the J call may be wrong. This CDR3 is 16 amino acids long. Germline V lookup: CDR1 MGHRA, CDR2 YSYEKL. CDR3 sequence (DNA): TGCGCCAGCAGCCAAGAGAAATTCGGGTCTAGCCACGAGCAGTACTTC. Its protein product is CASSQEKFGSSHEQYF.

The chain carries TRBV5-1 and TRBJ2-5, with 8 bases identical to TRBD1. CDR1 is SGHRS, CDR2 YFSETQ, per germline. Germline trimming cut 5 bases from V and 11 bases from J; bases unmatched to any gene: 14. The CDR3 runs to 14 residues. In nucleotides, the CDR3 is TGCGCCAGCAGTATACGGACAGGGCAGGGAGAGCAGTACTTC. The encoded protein is CASSIRTGQGEQYF. Filled out from reference TRBV5-1 and TRBJ2-5, the complete variable domain reads KAGVTQTPRYLIKTRGQQVTLSCSPISGHRSVSWYQQTPGQGLQFLFEYFSETQRNKGNFPGRFSGRQFSNSRSEMNVSTLELGDSALYLCASSIRTGQGEQYFGPGTRLLVL.

CDR3 residues: CASSFPPNEQFF. The CDR3 DNA reads TGTGCCAGCAGCTTCCCCCCGAATGAGCAGTTCTTC. J is TRBJ2-1 and V is TRBV7-2; no clear D gene. The CDR3 is 12 residues long. V lost 3 bases and J lost 7, with 7 bases in between. Germline V lookup: CDR1 SGHTA, CDR2 FQGNSA.

This chain links TRBV6-5 with TRBJ1-1; D gene unclear. From germline, CDR1 is MNHEY and CDR2 SVGAGI. The CDR3 has 16 amino acids. V was shortened by 0 bases and J by 5 bases, with 16 bases between the two germline ends. As DNA, the CDR3 is TGTGCCAGCAGTTACTCTATTTCTGGGAAGATAACTGAAGCTTTCTTT. This sequence encodes CASSYSISGKITEAFF.

V usage is TRBV3-1 and J usage is TRBJ2-5; D may correspond to TRBD1 or TRBD2 (5 bases each). CDR1 is LGHDT and CDR2 is YNNKEL in the germline V gene (reference sequence). V was cut by 4 bases and J by 5 bases, with 11 bases left in between. CDR3 length: 13 amino acids. The DNA for the CDR3 is TGTGCCAGCAGCCGGGACCCCGCGGAGACCCAGTACTTC. It specifies CASSRDPAETQYF.

This rearrangement joins TRBV7-8 to TRBJ1-5; no firm D call. Germline lookup yields CDR1 SGHVS and CDR2 FQNEAQ. This CDR3 spans 16 amino acids. The germline V and J ends were trimmed by 2 bases and 0 bases, with 11 bases remaining between them. CDR3 sequence reads: CASSLQGKYSNQPQHF. The DNA of the CDR3 is TGTGCCAGCAGCTTACAAGGGAAATATAGCAATCAGCCCCAGCATTTT.

The chain is built from TRBV5-1 and TRBJ2-3; D gene ambiguous. V lost 6 bases to trimming and J lost 1 base, with 21 bases between them. This CDR3 spans 17 amino acids. Germline-derived CDR1 and CDR2 are SGHRS and YFSETQ. Here the CDR3 DNA reads TGCGCCAGCAAAGCATCGATTTTAGCCCCTCGCACAGATACGCAGTATTTT. It codes for CASKASILAPRTDTQYF.

The V and J genes are TRBV5-1 and TRBJ2-5; D is possibly TRBD2 (5 bases). The CDR3 is 16 residues long. V dropped 8 bases and J dropped 5 bases, with 25 bases sitting between them. Germline CDR1 is SGHRS and CDR2 is YFSETQ. CDR3 DNA: TGCGCCAGTAGACTCCATCCCCAGGAAGGCGGGGAGACCCAGTACTTC. Amino acids: CASRLHPQEGGETQYF.

This clonotype was counted between two and nine times. The J gene is TRBJ2-5, the V gene TRBV12-3 or TRBV12-4; 10 bases are shared with TRBD2. The J call may be faulty, since TRBJ2-7 better matches the DNA end. The CDR3 length is 15 residues. The CDR3 DNA is TGTGCCAGCAGTTTTGAACTAGCGGGATCCTACGAGCAGTACTTC. Amino acids: CASSFELAGSYEQYF.

J is TRBJ2-3 and V is TRBV12-3 or TRBV12-4, with 11 bases fitting TRBD1. This CDR3 is built from 15 residues. V was pared by 7 bases and J by 5 bases, with 8 bases of the junction left unmatched. The CDR3 spells CASNNGQGARDTQYF. The CDR3 DNA reads TGTGCCAGCAATAATGGACAGGGGGCGAGAGATACGCAGTATTTT.

V usage is TRBV25-1 and J usage is TRBJ2-1, with 7 bases fitting TRBD2. V lost 4 bases and J lost 7; bases outside the gene matches: 13. There are 16 residues in the CDR3. The germline V gene has CDR1 MGHDK and CDR2 SYGVNS. The CDR3 loop reads CASSAAGTTAWNEQFF. CDR3 DNA sequence: TGTGCCAGCAGTGCAGCCGGGACTACCGCCTGGAATGAGCAGTTCTTC.

This clonotype was detected only once. The gene calls are TRBV7-9 and TRBJ1-5; no clear D gene. Trimming took 6 bases from V and 7 from J, leaving 10 bases between them. Germline-derived CDR1 and CDR2 are SEHNR and FQNEAQ (reference sequence). This CDR3 has 12 amino acids. The CDR3 DNA reads as TGTGCCAGCAGTAAGGGCCGACAGCCCCAGCATTTT. It is translated as CASSKGRQPQHF. Using reference TRBV7-9 and TRBJ1-5 for the parts outside the CDR3, the full variable domain is DTGVSQNPRHKITKRGQNVTFRCDPISEHNRLYWYRQTLGQGPEFLTYFQNEAQLEKSRLLSDRFSAERPKGSFSTLEIQRTEQGDSAMYLCASSKGRQPQHFGDGTRLSIL.

This clonotype was picked up a small number of times. The chain is built from TRBV7-2 and TRBJ2-1, with 9 bases lining up with TRBD2. From germline, CDR1 is SGHTA and CDR2 FQGNSA. The CDR3 length is 16 residues. The V and J ends lost 5 bases and 6 bases, in that order; junction bases with no gene match: 11. The CDR3 DNA sequence: TGTGCCAGCAGCCCACCGGGTCTAGCGGGATTCAATGAGCAGTTCTTC. Translation gives CASSPPGLAGFNEQFF.